Below, one TCR beta chain is given with its context. This entry comes from a study of blood T cell repertoires in COVID-19. As for the study in general: T cells, B-cell-depleted T cells, or PBMCs provided the cDNA or gDNA that served as material.

The table came from immunoSEQ multiplex PCR; TCRdb's copy has only in-frame clones and leaves some out. The sample lists under 150,000 clones; approximately 83% were seen once. Germline loops: CDR1 MRHNA, CDR2 SNTAGT. This CDR3 comprises 13 residues. Trimming took off 4 bases at V and 1 base at J, with 5 bases between the two ends. The rearrangement joins TRBV6-4 to TRBJ1-5, with D possibly TRBD1 on 5 matching bases. The sample was peripheral blood. The TCR comes from a woman aged 60-75 years with acute or convalescent COVID-19. CDR3 sequence reads: CASSAGSNQPQHF. CDR3 coding DNA: TGTGCCAGCAGTGCAGGGAGCAATCAGCCCCAGCATTTT.